The next 23 T cell receptor beta chains were all read from a single sample in a study of PD-1 blockade in classical Hodgkin lymphoma (dated by TCRdb to 2020 to 2022). Per the publication, the time point label means: cycle 1 day 1 (C1D1), immediately before nivolumab initiation. Every trial patient had relapsed following autologous stem cell transplantation, and prior brentuximab vedotin exposure was what differed among cohorts A, B and C. Libraries were made using the immunoSEQ multiplex PCR assay. TCRdb mirrors the immuneACCESS table, restricted to in-frame sequences. Some clones are absent from its copies; in checked studies, under half trace to an unresolved V gene, and the reason for the others is unknown. The sample table contains about 40,000 clones; only one count was recorded for 60% to 85% of them. The biggest ten clones account for 3% to 3.5% of the sample. This material consisted of peripheral blood mononuclear cells (PBMCs), taken at baseline. The receptors originated from a human donor with classical Hodgkin lymphoma.

The gene calls are TRBV4-3 and TRBJ2-5; TRBD2 matches 12 bases. Trimming removed 4 bases from V and 7 bases from J; junction bases left unmatched: 7. This CDR3 has 15 amino acids. Per germline, CDR1 LGHNA and CDR2 YSLEER. The CDR3 protein is CASSPLAGGLGTQYF. The DNA of the CDR3 is TGCGCCAGCAGCCCTCTAGCGGGGGGGCTAGGGACCCAGTACTTC.

The chain joins TRBV25-1 to TRBJ1-1; TRBD1 is a possible D gene (5 bases). The CDR3 has 12 amino acids. Per germline, CDR1 MGHDK and CDR2 SYGVNS. Trimming stripped 4 bases from V and 4 bases from J, with 7 bases between. The CDR3 here is CASSAGGTEAFF. In DNA, the CDR3 is TGTGCCAGCAGTGCGGGGGGCACTGAAGCTTTCTTT.

This clone has a single count. The rearrangement links TRBV14 to TRBJ2-1; TRBD1 aligns across 12 bases. Germline V gives CDR1 SGHDN, CDR2 FVKESK. This CDR3 region has 17 residues. Trimming took 4 bases from V and 3 from J; bases not matched to a gene: 7. CDR3 nucleotides: TGTGCCAGCAGCCGACGGGACAGGGGGCGCTTCTACAATGAGCAGTTCTTC. Its protein is CASSRRDRGRFYNEQFF.

The chain employs TRBV5-6 and TRBJ1-5; TRBD1 matches 11 bases. J gave up 9 bases and V 0 bases, and 5 bases lay outside the gene matches. The CDR3 consists of 15 residues. Germline CDR1 is SGHDT and CDR2 is YYEEEE. The CDR3 DNA is TGTGCCAGCAGCTTGGTGGGACAGGGGGTATGGCCCCAGCATTTT. Translation: CASSLVGQGVWPQHF. Using reference TRBV5-6 and TRBJ1-5 for the parts outside the CDR3, the full variable domain is DAGVTQSPTHLIKTRGQQVTLRCSPKSGHDTVSWYQQALGQGPQFIFQYYEEEERQRGNFPDRFSGHQFPNYSSELNVNALLLGDSALYLCASSLVGQGVWPQHFGDGTRLSIL.

The chain couples TRBV29-1 to TRBJ1-1; D not resolved. V was cut by 8 bases and J by 1 base, with 14 bases left in between. The CDR3 is 13 amino acids. Germline lookup yields CDR1 SQVTM and CDR2 ANQGSEA. The CDR3 reads CSTQREGNTEAFF. CDR3 DNA: TGCAGCACCCAACGAGAAGGGAACACTGAAGCTTTCTTT.

CDR3 nucleotide sequence: TGTGCCAGCAGCTTCAACAGGAACACCGGGGAGCTGTTTTTT. Translating gives CASSFNRNTGELFF. The gene calls are TRBV11-1 and TRBJ2-2; D is unclear. The CDR3 totals 14 residues. CDR1 and CDR2 (germline): SGHAT, FQDESV (reference sequence). V was shortened by 3 bases and J by 1 base, with 6 bases between the two germline ends.

The chain employs TRBV6-6 and TRBJ1-1; tentative D call: TRBD1 (5 bases). V lost 2 bases, J lost 1 base, and 8 bases lay in between. CDR1 MNHNY and CDR2 SVGAGI come from the germline V gene (reference sequence). The CDR3 has 14 amino acids. CDR3 coding DNA: TGTGCCAGCAGTTACGCTCAGGGGAACACTGAAGCTTTCTTT. Encoded protein: CASSYAQGNTEAFF.

The chain combines TRBV5-1 with TRBJ2-1; the D is unclear. With 7 bases removed from V and 4 bases from J, the gap between germline ends came to 9 bases. Germline-derived CDR1 and CDR2 are SGHRS and YFSETQ. The CDR3 extends over 12 amino acids. Here the CDR3 reads CASSHGYNEQFF. In DNA form, the CDR3 reads TGCGCCAGCTCTCACGGGTACAATGAGCAGTTCTTC.

The chain uses TRBV2 and TRBJ2-1; TRBD2 matches 8 bases. The CDR3 contains 17 residues. The trim removed 3 bases at V and 8 bases at J, leaving 15 bases unmatched. Germline assignment: CDR1 SNHLY and CDR2 FYNNEI. CDR3 in amino acids: CASSDSNGGGRTDEQFF. CDR3 in DNA: TGTGCCAGCAGTGACTCCAACGGGGGGGGCCGTACGGATGAGCAGTTCTTC.

This chain connects TRBV27 to TRBJ1-4, with 7 positions matching TRBD1. This CDR3 is built from 14 residues. Germline V gene sequence: CDR1 MNHEY, CDR2 SMNVEV (reference sequence). The V gene end was trimmed by 2 bases and the J gene end by 8 bases; junction bases not matched to a gene: 5. This CDR3 reads CASSLVTGNEKLFF. The DNA of the CDR3 is TGTGCCAGCAGTTTAGTGACAGGGAACGAAAAACTGTTTTTT.

By share, this clone counts as medium-sized. The V and J genes are TRBV6-1 and TRBJ1-2, with a weak D call TRBD1 (5 bases). Germline V gene sequence: CDR1 MNHNS, CDR2 SASEGT. V was cut by 10 bases and J by 9 bases, with 12 bases left in between. The CDR3 totals 10 residues. As DNA, the CDR3 is TGTGCCATAGAGCGGGGCCGCTACACCTTC. Translation gives CAIERGRYTF.

The gene calls are TRBV29-1 and TRBJ1-1; TRBD1 matches 7 bases. Per germline, CDR1 SQVTM and CDR2 ANQGSEA. Trimming cost V 3 bases and J 4 bases; bases outside gene matches: 8. The CDR3 has 14 amino acids. The CDR3 region is CSVDAGGIFTEAFF. The CDR3 nucleotides are TGCAGCGTTGATGCAGGGGGGATATTCACTGAAGCTTTCTTT.

This chain links TRBV27 with TRBJ2-1; TRBD2 agrees at 7 bases. The CDR3 contains 14 residues. Germline V CDR1 and CDR2: MNHEY, SMNVEV (reference sequence). Germline trimming cut 2 bases from V and 9 bases from J; bases unmatched to any gene: 7. The CDR3 here is CASSLMAGDAEQFF. Written as DNA, the CDR3 is TGTGCCAGCAGTTTAATGGCGGGAGATGCTGAGCAGTTCTTC.

This clone was picked up a small number of times. The chain combines TRBV27 with TRBJ1-2; tentatively, D is TRBD1 (6 bases). V lost 6 bases and J 4 bases, leaving 15 bases between the germline ends. Germline values: CDR1 MNHEY, CDR2 SMNVEV (reference sequence). This CDR3 has 14 residues. For the CDR3, the DNA is TGTGCCAGCAGCCCGGACAGCGTGATCTATGGCTACACCTTC. It yields the protein CASSPDSVIYGYTF.

The chain has TRBV5-1 and TRBJ2-5; 7 positions agree with TRBD2. The DNA end lines up better with TRBJ2-7; the J call may be wrong. The V gene's germline CDR1 is SGHRS and CDR2 YFSETQ. This CDR3 has 15 residues. CDR3 sequence reads: CASSSYGGTSYEQYF. The CDR3 nucleotides read TGCGCCAGCAGCTCCTACGGGGGGACCTCCTACGAGCAGTACTTC.

The sample holds a few counts of this clone. The chain has TRBV7-8 and TRBJ1-2; perhaps TRBD1 as D (6 bases). CDR3 length: 14 residues. The germline V gene encodes CDR1 SGHVS and CDR2 FQNEAQ. V dropped 1 base and J dropped 8 bases, with 14 bases sitting between them. The CDR3 DNA is TGTGCCAGCAGCTTAGACAGGGCGGTGACGGGCTACACCTTC. This encodes CASSLDRAVTGYTF.

The chain carries TRBV27 and TRBJ2-1, with D possibly matching TRBD1 (5 bases). Trimming stripped 3 bases from V and 7 bases from J, with 7 bases between. This CDR3 contains 12 residues. Germline V gene lookup returns CDR1 MNHEY and CDR2 SMNVEV (reference sequence). The CDR3 reads CASSFPGNEQFF. The CDR3 DNA follows: TGTGCCAGCAGTTTTCCAGGGAATGAGCAGTTCTTC.

This chain uses TRBV29-1 with TRBJ1-2; TRBD1 matches 11 bases. Germline values: CDR1 SQVTM, CDR2 ANQGSEA. This CDR3 contains 13 residues. The CDR3 DNA follows: TGCACCATTCCGGGACAGGGGGTTAATGGCTACACCTTC. Protein: CTIPGQGVNGYTF.

This chain joins TRBV7-9 and TRBJ2-1; 7 nucleotides match TRBD1. Germline CDR1 reads SEHNR; CDR2 reads FQNEAQ (reference sequence). There are 16 residues in the CDR3. Trimming removed 5 bases from V and 2 bases from J; junction bases left unmatched: 9. The CDR3 bases are TGTGCCAGCAGCCGGTCGAGGACAGGAGCCTACAATGAGCAGTTCTTC. It translates to CASSRSRTGAYNEQFF.

The rearrangement links TRBV28 to TRBJ1-3; D not certain. V lost 2 bases, J lost 0 bases, and 14 bases lay in between. The germline V gene encodes CDR1 MDHEN and CDR2 SYDVKM. The CDR3 loop spans 17 amino acids. The CDR3 DNA follows: TGTGCCAGCAGTTTAGTGGCGCGCGGCAGCTCTGGAAACACCATATATTTT. Protein product: CASSLVARGSSGNTIYF.

This clone has only a few counts. The chain joins TRBV25-1 to TRBJ1-1, with D unclear. The CDR3 is made up of 13 amino acids. Trimming took off 3 bases at V and 3 bases at J, with 8 bases between the two ends. Germline assignment: CDR1 MGHDK and CDR2 SYGVNS. DNA for the CDR3: TGTGCCAGCAGTGATGAGGTGGACACTGAAGCTTTCTTT. This encodes CASSDEVDTEAFF.

The chain recombines TRBV10-3 with TRBJ2-3, with TRBD1 matching 9 bases. This CDR3 contains 14 residues. CDR1 ENHRY and CDR2 SYGVKD come from the germline V gene. Trimming took 10 bases from V and 5 from J; bases not matched to a gene: 10. CDR3 coding DNA: TGTGCCACCCAACCGGGACAGGGACAAGATACGCAGTATTTT. This gives the protein CATQPGQGQDTQYF.

The gene calls are TRBV9 and TRBJ1-4; D remains unclear. The CDR3 sequence is 15 residues long. The germline gives CDR1 SGDLS, CDR2 YYNGEE. Between the trimmed V and J ends, which lost 0 bases and 3 bases, there was a span of 9 bases. The CDR3 sequence is CASSVARTPNEKLFF. The DNA for the CDR3 is TGTGCCAGCAGCGTAGCCAGGACCCCTAATGAAAAACTGTTTTTT.